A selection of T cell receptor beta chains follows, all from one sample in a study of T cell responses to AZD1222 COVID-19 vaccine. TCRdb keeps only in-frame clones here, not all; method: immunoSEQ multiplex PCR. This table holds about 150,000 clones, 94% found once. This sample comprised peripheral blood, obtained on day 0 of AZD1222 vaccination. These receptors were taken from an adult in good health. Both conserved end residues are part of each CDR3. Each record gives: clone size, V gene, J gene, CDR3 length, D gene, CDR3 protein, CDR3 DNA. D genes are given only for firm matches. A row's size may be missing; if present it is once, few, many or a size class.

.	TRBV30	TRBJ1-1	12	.	CAWHRANTEAFF	TGTGCCTGGCACAGGGCGAACACTGAAGCTTTCTTT
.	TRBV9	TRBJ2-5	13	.	CASSVQFGETQYF	TGTGCCAGCAGCGTACAGTTCGGAGAGACCCAGTACTTC
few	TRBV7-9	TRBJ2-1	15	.	CASSQQQMSSNEQFF	TGTGCCAGCAGCCAGCAGCAGATGAGCTCCAATGAGCAGTTCTTC
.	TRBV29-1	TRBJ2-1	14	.	CSVVTRGADNEQFF	TGCAGCGTTGTCACGAGGGGGGCTGACAATGAGCAGTTCTTC
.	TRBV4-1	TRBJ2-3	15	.	CASSQDPGSPDTQYF	TGCGCCAGCAGCCAAGATCCGGGCAGTCCAGATACGCAGTATTTT
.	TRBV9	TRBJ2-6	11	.	CASSKDNVLTF	TGTGCCAGCAGTAAGGACAACGTCCTGACTTTC
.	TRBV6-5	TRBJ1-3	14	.	CASRLFASGNTIYF	TGTGCCAGCAGACTCTTTGCTTCTGGAAACACCATATATTTT
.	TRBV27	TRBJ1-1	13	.	CASSLVLNTEAFF	TGTGCCAGCAGTTTAGTGTTGAACACTGAAGCTTTCTTT
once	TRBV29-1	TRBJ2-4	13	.	CSVTGLAKNIQYF	TGCAGCGTCACAGGGCTAGCCAAAAACATTCAGTACTTC
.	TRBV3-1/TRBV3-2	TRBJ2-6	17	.	CASSQDLWESGANVLTF	TGTGCCAGCAGCCAAGACCTCTGGGAATCTGGGGCCAACGTCCTGACTTTC
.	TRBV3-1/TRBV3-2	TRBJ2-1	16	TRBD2	CASSTNRRGGANEQFF	TGTGCCAGCAGCACCAATCGGCGCGGGGGGGCCAATGAGCAGTTCTTC
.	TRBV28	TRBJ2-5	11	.	CASSIQETQYF	TGTGCCAGCAGTATCCAAGAGACCCAGTACTTC
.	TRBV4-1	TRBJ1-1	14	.	CASSQAGANTEAFF	TGCGCCAGCAGCCAGGCAGGAGCGAACACTGAAGCTTTCTTT
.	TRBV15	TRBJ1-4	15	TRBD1	CATSLRGGNNEKLFF	TGTGCCACCAGCCTCAGGGGGGGGAATAATGAAAAACTGTTTTTT
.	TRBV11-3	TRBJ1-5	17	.	CASSRTPTTGTNQPQHF	TGTGCCAGCAGCCGTACCCCGACAACGGGAACCAATCAGCCCCAGCATTTT
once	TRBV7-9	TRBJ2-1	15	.	CASSFYAGINNEQFF	TGTGCCAGCAGCTTTTACGCGGGGATAAACAATGAGCAGTTCTTC
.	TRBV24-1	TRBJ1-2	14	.	CATSDPSRGYGYTF	TGTGCCACCAGTGACCCTAGTCGAGGCTATGGCTACACCTTC
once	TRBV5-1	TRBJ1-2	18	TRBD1	CASSFLSPRDSAYYGYTF	TGCGCCAGCAGCTTTCTTTCTCCCCGGGACAGCGCTTACTATGGCTACACCTTC
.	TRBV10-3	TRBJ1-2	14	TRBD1	CAISSGGSGYGYTF	TGTGCCATCTCGTCAGGGGGGTCGGGTTATGGCTACACCTTC
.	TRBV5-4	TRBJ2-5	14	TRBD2	CASSSGGYQETQYF	TGTGCCAGCAGCTCGGGAGGTTACCAAGAGACCCAGTACTTC
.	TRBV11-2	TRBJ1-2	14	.	CASSLRTDNYGYTF	TGTGCCAGCAGCTTAAGGACAGACAACTATGGCTACACCTTC
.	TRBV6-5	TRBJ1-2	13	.	CASSYTSEVGYTF	TGTGCCAGCAGTTATACGAGTGAAGTCGGCTACACCTTC